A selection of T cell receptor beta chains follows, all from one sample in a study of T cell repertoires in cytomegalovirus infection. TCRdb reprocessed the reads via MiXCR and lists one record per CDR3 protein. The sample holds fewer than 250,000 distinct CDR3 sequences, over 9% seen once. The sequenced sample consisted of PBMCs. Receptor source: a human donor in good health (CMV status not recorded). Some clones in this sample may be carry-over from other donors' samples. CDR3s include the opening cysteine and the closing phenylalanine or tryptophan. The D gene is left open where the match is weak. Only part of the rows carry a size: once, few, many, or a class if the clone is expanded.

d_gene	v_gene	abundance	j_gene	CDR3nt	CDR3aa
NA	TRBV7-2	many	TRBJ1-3	TGTGCCAGCAGCTTAGACTGGACGCCCGGAAACACCATATATTTT	CASSLDWTPGNTIYF
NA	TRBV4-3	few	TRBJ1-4	TGCGCCAGCAGCCAAGAAATATTGGGGGGCGGTGAAAAACTGTTTTTT	CASSQEILGGGEKLFF
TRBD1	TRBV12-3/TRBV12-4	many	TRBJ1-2	TGTGCCAGCAGTGAGGGACAGCAATTTGGCTACACCTTC	CASSEGQQFGYTF
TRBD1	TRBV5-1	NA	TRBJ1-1	TGCGCCAGCAGCCCTAACCGGGACAGGGGAGCTTTCTTT	CASSPNRDRGAFF
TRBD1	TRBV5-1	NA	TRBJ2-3	TGCGCCAGCAGCCGGCTCAGGGGGCTTGGCACAGATACGCAGTATTTT	CASSRLRGLGTDTQYF
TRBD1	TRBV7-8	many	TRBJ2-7	TGTGCCAGCAGCTTCGGTTGGACAGGGGGCTACGAGCAGTACTTC	CASSFGWTGGYEQYF
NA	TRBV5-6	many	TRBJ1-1	TGTGCCAGCAGCTTTGAGAACTCAGGCACTGAAGCTTTCTTT	CASSFENSGTEAFF
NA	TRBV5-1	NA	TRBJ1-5	TGCGCCAGCAGCGCAGTTCCACTAGATTATAGCAATCAGCCCCAGCATTTT	CASSAVPLDYSNQPQHF
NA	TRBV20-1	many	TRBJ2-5	TGCAGTGCTAGAGATGGGGGGGGGCCAGAGACCCAGTACTTC	CSARDGGGPETQYF
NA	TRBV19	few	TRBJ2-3	TGTGCCAGTAGTATAAATCCTAGCTTCACAGATACGCAGTATTTT	CASSINPSFTDTQYF
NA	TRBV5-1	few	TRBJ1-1	TGCGCCAGCAGCCCTGTGGGGGACACTGAAGCTTTCTTT	CASSPVGDTEAFF
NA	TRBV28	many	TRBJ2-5	TGTGCCAGCAGTTTTGGGGAGACTGGAGAACTTCAAGAGACCCAGTACTTC	CASSFGETGELQETQYF
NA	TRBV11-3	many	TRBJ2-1	TGTGCCAGCAGCCGGGTATACAATGAGCAGTTCTTC	CASSRVYNEQFF
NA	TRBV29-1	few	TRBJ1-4	TGCAGCGTCTTCACAGGGATATTAAATGAAAAACTGTTTTTT	CSVFTGILNEKLFF
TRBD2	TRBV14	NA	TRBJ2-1	TGTGCCAGCAGCCAAGACCTTGGGCGGGGGGAGCAGTTCTTC	CASSQDLGRGEQFF
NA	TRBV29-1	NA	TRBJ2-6	TGCAGCGTTGTCGGCCCAGGCTTAGGCTCCGGGGCCAACGTCCTGACTTTC	CSVVGPGLGSGANVLTF
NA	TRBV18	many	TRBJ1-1	TGTGCCAGCTCACCAAACCCGGACACTGAAGCTTTCTTT	CASSPNPDTEAFF
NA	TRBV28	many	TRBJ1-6	TGTGCCAGCAGGCGGGGGGGGGGAAGGGATAATTCACCCCTCCACTTT	CASRRGGGRDNSPLHF
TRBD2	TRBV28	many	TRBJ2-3	TGTGCCAGCAGTTTACCCGGTCGGGCTAGCGGGAGATCCGATACGCAGTATTTT	CASSLPGRASGRSDTQYF
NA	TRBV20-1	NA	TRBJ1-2	TGCAGTGCTAGAAATGGAGGTGAATTAGTTGGCTACACCTTC	CSARNGGELVGYTF
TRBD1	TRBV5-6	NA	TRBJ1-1	TGTGGCAGCAGCTTGTGGGGACAGGGACGGGCTGAAGCTTTCTTT	CGSSLWGQGRAEAFF
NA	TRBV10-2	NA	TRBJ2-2	TGCGCCAGCAGTGGGCCCGCAGGGGGGACCGGGGAGCTGTTTTTT	CASSGPAGGTGELFF
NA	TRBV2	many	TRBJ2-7	TGTGCCAGCGGGTCAGGGCCCTACGAGCAGTACTTC	CASGSGPYEQYF
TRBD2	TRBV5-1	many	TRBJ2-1	TGCGCCAGCAGCTTACTGAACCCTAGCGGGGGGGTCCCTCACTACAATGAGCAGTTCTTC	CASSLLNPSGGVPHYNEQFF
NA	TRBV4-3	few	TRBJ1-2	TGCGCCAGCAGCCAGATAGACGTCGGGGGCTACACCTTC	CASSQIDVGGYTF
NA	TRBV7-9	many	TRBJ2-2	TGTGCCAGCACCATACGGGGCCCCTCGAACACCGGGGAGCTGTTTTTT	CASTIRGPSNTGELFF
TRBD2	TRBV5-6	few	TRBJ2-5	TGTGCCAGCAGCTTTCTAGCGGGGGGGGCAGAGACCCAGTACTTC	CASSFLAGGAETQYF
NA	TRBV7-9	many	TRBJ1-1	TGTGCCAGCAGCTTAGGGGCTTTGAACACTGAAGCTTTCTTT	CASSLGALNTEAFF
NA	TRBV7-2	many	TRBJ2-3	TGTGCCAGCAGTCAGGGACTGAGCACAGATACGCAGTATTTT	CASSQGLSTDTQYF
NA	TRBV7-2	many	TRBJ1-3	TGTGCCAGCAGCTTAGCTAATGGGGTAACTGGAAACACCATATATTTT	CASSLANGVTGNTIYF
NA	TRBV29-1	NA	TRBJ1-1	TGCAGCGCATACCAGGGGAACACTGAAGCTTTCTTT	CSAYQGNTEAFF
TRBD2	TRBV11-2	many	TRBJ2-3	TGTGCCAGCAGCTTCGGACTAGCGGGATCCATTTCCACAGATACGCAGTATTTT	CASSFGLAGSISTDTQYF
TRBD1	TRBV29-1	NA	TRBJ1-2	TGCAGCGTCGGGACAGCAGGTTATGGCTACACCTTC	CSVGTAGYGYTF
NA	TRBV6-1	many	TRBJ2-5	TGTGCCAGCACTCGGGACCCTCAAGAGACCCAGTACTTC	CASTRDPQETQYF
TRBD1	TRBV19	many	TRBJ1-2	TGTGCCAGTACCCTCCTTGGGACAGGGCGAGGCTACACCTTC	CASTLLGTGRGYTF
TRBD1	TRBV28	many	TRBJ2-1	TGTGCCACCCCGGGCAGGGGGTCGAATGAGCAGTTCTTC	CATPGRGSNEQFF
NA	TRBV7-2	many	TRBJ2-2	TGTGCCAGCAGCCCGCCGGGGGTAAACACCGGGGAGCTGTTTTTT	CASSPPGVNTGELFF
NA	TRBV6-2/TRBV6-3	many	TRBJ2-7	TGTGCCAGCAGCAGTACACCGGCCGGCGACCATGGACAGCAGTACTTC	CASSSTPAGDHGQQYF
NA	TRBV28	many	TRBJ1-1	TGTGCCAGCAGTCCTGACAGAGCTTTATGGGGCACTGAAGCTTTCTTT	CASSPDRALWGTEAFF
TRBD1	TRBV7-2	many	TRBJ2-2	TGTGCCAGCAGCTTAGCAGGGGGCGGCACCGGGGAGCTGTTTTTT	CASSLAGGGTGELFF